Listed below are T cell receptor beta chains from one sample, sequenced in a study of blood T cell repertoires in COVID-19. The data were produced by immunoSEQ multiplex PCR, yet TCRdb's version contains in-frame clones alone and is incomplete. The sample records roughly 32,000 clones, around 77% being singletons. The sample consisted of peripheral blood. The origin of the receptors is a human donor in a cohort sampled during active COVID-19. CDR3s include the opening cysteine and the closing phenylalanine or tryptophan. D genes are given only for firm matches. Not all rows give a size; the values are once, few, many and, for expanded clones, a class.

>TRBJ1-3|few|.|TRBV27
CASSWEVGNTIYF
TGTGCCAGCAGTTGGGAGGTTGGAAACACCATATATTTT
>TRBJ2-4|.|.|TRBV18
CASSPPSPHRAKNIQYF
TGTGCCAGCTCACCACCCTCACCACACAGAGCCAAAAACATTCAGTACTTC
>TRBJ1-3|.|.|TRBV7-2
CASSSHSSGNTIYF
TGTGCCAGCAGCTCCCATAGCTCTGGAAACACCATATATTTT
>TRBJ1-2|.|TRBD1|TRBV27
CASRFSDRDYGYTF
TGTGCCAGCAGATTCAGCGACAGGGACTATGGCTACACCTTC
>TRBJ2-5|.|TRBD2|TRBV5-1
CASSLSGSFETQYF
TGCGCCAGCAGCTTAAGCGGGAGTTTTGAGACCCAGTACTTC
>TRBJ1-2|few|.|TRBV3-1/TRBV3-2
CASSQVARTVGSYGYTF
TGTGCCAGCAGCCAAGTTGCAAGGACAGTGGGGAGCTATGGCTACACCTTC
>TRBJ2-4|.|TRBD1|TRBV7-2
CASSLKSGTGALAKNIQYF
TGTGCCAGCAGCTTAAAATCGGGGACAGGGGCTCTAGCCAAAAACATTCAGTACTTC
>TRBJ1-1|.|.|TRBV19
CASSITENTEAFF
TGTGCCAGTAGTATTACAGAGAACACTGAAGCTTTCTTT
>TRBJ2-7|few|TRBD1|TRBV7-9
CASSLVGGQGAYEQYF
TGTGCCAGCAGCTTAGTAGGGGGACAGGGAGCCTACGAGCAGTACTTC
>TRBJ2-2|once|TRBD2|TRBV29-1
CSVGMAGGTGELFF
TGCAGCGTTGGAATGGCGGGAGGAACCGGGGAGCTGTTTTTT
>TRBJ2-1|few|.|TRBV9
CASSDRPGDLYNEQFF
TGTGCCAGCAGCGATCGCCCAGGGGATCTCTACAATGAGCAGTTCTTC
>TRBJ2-7|.|.|TRBV28
CASSLTGISGEQYF
TGTGCCAGCAGTCTCACAGGGATCTCCGGTGAGCAGTACTTC
>TRBJ2-3|.|TRBD2|TRBV5-4
CASSRGGISTDTQYF
TGTGCCAGCAGCCGCGGGGGGATTAGCACAGATACGCAGTATTTT
>TRBJ1-5|.|TRBD1|TRBV19
CASSMTGGSNQPQHF
TGTGCCAGTAGTATGACAGGGGGCAGCAATCAGCCCCAGCATTTT
>TRBJ1-2|.|TRBD1|TRBV11-1
CASSLEGQFNYGYTF
TGTGCCAGCAGCTTAGAGGGACAGTTTAACTATGGCTACACCTTC
>TRBJ1-2|.|TRBD1|TRBV19
CASSFSRTGYYGYTF
TGTGCCAGTAGTTTTTCCAGGACAGGTTACTATGGCTACACCTTC
>TRBJ2-7|.|.|TRBV9
CASSPTSLRYEQYF
TGTGCCAGCAGCCCGACTAGTCTCCGGTACGAGCAGTACTTC
>TRBJ2-7|.|TRBD1|TRBV29-1
CSASQGPEQYF
TGCAGCGCCTCACAGGGGCCCGAGCAGTACTTC
>TRBJ2-6|.|TRBD1|TRBV2
CASGGTGGLNVLTF
TGTGCCAGCGGGGGAACAGGGGGCTTGAACGTCCTGACTTTC